A selection of T cell receptor beta chains follows, all from one sample in a study of regulatory T cells in long-lasting Graves disease. TCRdb re-called the multiplex PCR reads with MiXCR, one entry per CDR3 protein. The repertoire holds fewer than 400,000 distinct CDR3 sequences, with more than 15% as singletons. Sequencing was performed on peripheral blood mononuclear cells (PBMCs), taken at new diagnosis, from a patient treated with antithyroid drugs. All receptors derive from a female donor with Graves disease. The CDR3 runs from the conserved cysteine through the conserved F or W.

J gene	V gene	CDR3 protein
TRBJ1-3	TRBV18	CASSPDRQGSGNTIYF
TRBJ2-3	TRBV7-3	CASSLNNFRSTDTQYF
TRBJ2-3	TRBV20-1	CSASTRGYTDTQYF
TRBJ1-4	TRBV10-3	CATHGSRDNEKLFF
TRBJ2-7	TRBV6-2/TRBV6-3	CASSYGAVTGYEQYF
TRBJ1-6	TRBV20-1	CSARDLQGFGSPLHF
TRBJ2-3	TRBV11-2	CASSPSRSSTDTQYF
TRBJ2-3	TRBV28	CASSLSQEENTDTQYF
TRBJ2-7	TRBV4-1	CASSQDGGLAGVGEQYF
TRBJ2-1	TRBV6-1	CASSPGLAGNIEQFF
TRBJ2-2	TRBV29-1	CSVGAGGPGSGELFF
TRBJ1-2	TRBV5-1	CASSQTGNYGYTF
TRBJ1-4	TRBV5-4	CASSLGQKATNEKLFF
TRBJ2-1	TRBV7-9	CASSSSGRSGTYNEQFF
TRBJ2-2	TRBV30	CAWLLHGNTGELFF
TRBJ2-1	TRBV6-2/TRBV6-3	CASSGELAGVLKGEQFF
TRBJ2-5	TRBV28	CAVRDRGKETQYF
TRBJ2-1	TRBV29-1	CSVAGTGTNEQFF
TRBJ2-5	TRBV25-1	CASTETGVTQYF
TRBJ2-3	TRBV29-1	CSVEAGRDGGGADTQYF
TRBJ2-4	TRBV18	CASSQGQGYKSVQYF
TRBJ2-2	TRBV6-2/TRBV6-3	CASRTEEVTGELFF
TRBJ1-2	TRBV5-4	CASSLRQDYNYGYTF
TRBJ2-5	TRBV27	CASSSGSGAAQETQYF
TRBJ2-5	TRBV14	CASSQTPLSRETQYF
TRBJ1-2	TRBV11-2	CASIGGGANYGYTF
.	TRBV11-2	CASSQEGRLAGYEQYF
TRBJ2-5	TRBV3-1	CASFAGGETQYF
TRBJ1-4	TRBV27	CASSSPPGQGLSNEKLFF
TRBJ1-4	TRBV5-1	CASSPDRRNEKLFF
TRBJ2-5	TRBV2	CASSVDSQGGETQYF
TRBJ2-1	TRBV2	CASKSTSSYNEQFF
TRBJ1-1	TRBV3-1	CASSHAESAFF
TRBJ2-2	TRBV5-4	CASSLRPGAVGELFF
TRBJ2-7	TRBV11-3	CASSPRGQYSKEQYF
TRBJ1-2	TRBV5-1	CASSLRGVSAYTF
TRBJ1-4	TRBV7-8	CASSYPGQGVEANEKLFF
TRBJ2-5	TRBV20-1	CSARVSSGRAGETQYF
TRBJ2-7	TRBV3-1	CASSQDIPLYSYEQYF
TRBJ2-1	TRBV6-4	CASTLGLAGGTNSYNEQFF
TRBJ2-7	TRBV3-1	CASSPKRRGAYEQYF
TRBJ2-7	TRBV16	CASTISGAYEQYF
TRBJ2-3	TRBV28	CASSLMMGWDEADTQYF
TRBJ2-7	TRBV6-9	CASSSGQGASYEQYF
TRBJ2-1	TRBV12-3/TRBV12-4	CASRQEWTGAYNEQFF
TRBJ2-3	TRBV5-1	CASSLEGGPSDTQYF
TRBJ2-1	TRBV28	CASSGSGISVFEQFF
TRBJ1-1	TRBV3-1	CASSPTTRHTEAFF
TRBJ2-1	TRBV11-2	CASSAGGASGSVYNEQFF